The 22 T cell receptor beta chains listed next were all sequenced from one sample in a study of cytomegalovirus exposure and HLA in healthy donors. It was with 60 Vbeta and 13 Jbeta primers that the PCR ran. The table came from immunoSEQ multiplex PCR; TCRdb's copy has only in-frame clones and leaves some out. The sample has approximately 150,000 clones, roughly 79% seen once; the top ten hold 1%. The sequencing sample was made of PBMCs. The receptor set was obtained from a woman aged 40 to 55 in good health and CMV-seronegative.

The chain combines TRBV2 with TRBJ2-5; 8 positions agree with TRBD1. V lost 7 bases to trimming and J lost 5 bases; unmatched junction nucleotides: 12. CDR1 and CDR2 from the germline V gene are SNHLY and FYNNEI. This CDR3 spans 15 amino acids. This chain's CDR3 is CASTPGGLGSETQYF. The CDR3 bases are TGTGCCAGCACGCCAGGGGGCTTGGGGTCGGAGACCCAGTACTTC.

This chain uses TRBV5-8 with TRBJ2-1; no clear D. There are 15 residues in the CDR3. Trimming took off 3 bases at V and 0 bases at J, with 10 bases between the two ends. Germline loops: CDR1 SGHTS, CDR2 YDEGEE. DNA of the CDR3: TGTGCCAGCAGCTCGCCCCCGAGCTCCTACAATGAGCAGTTCTTC. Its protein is CASSSPPSSYNEQFF.

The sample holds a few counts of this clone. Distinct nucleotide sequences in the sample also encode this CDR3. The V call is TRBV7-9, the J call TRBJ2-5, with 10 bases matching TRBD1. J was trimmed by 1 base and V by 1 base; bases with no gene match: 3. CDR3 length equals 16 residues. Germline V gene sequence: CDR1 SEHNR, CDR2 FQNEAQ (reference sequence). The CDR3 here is CASSLGDRGLQETQYF. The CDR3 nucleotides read TGTGCCAGCAGCTTAGGGGACAGGGGTCTCCAAGAGACCCAGTACTTC.

CDR3 loop: CASSETVKKRERPQHF. The CDR3 DNA reads TGTGCCAGCAGTGAAACGGTGAAAAAACGGGAGAGGCCCCAGCATTTT. The chain links TRBV2 to TRBJ1-5; D is undetermined. CDR1 SNHLY and CDR2 FYNNEI come from the germline V gene. The CDR3 is 16 residues long. The germline V and J ends were trimmed by 2 bases and 9 bases, with 20 bases remaining between them.

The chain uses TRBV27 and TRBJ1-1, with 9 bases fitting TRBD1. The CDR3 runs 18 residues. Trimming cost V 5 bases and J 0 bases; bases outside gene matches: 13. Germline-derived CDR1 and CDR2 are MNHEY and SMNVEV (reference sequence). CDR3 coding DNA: TGTGCCAGCAGTCTACAGGGGGGACAGGGTAAAATGAACACTGAAGCTTTCTTT. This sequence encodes CASSLQGGQGKMNTEAFF.

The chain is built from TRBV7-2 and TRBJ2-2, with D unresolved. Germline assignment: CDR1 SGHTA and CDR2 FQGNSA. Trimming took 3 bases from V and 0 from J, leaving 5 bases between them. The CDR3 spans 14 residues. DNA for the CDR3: TGTGCCAGCAGCTTCCGGGCGAACACCGGGGAGCTGTTTTTT. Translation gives CASSFRANTGELFF.

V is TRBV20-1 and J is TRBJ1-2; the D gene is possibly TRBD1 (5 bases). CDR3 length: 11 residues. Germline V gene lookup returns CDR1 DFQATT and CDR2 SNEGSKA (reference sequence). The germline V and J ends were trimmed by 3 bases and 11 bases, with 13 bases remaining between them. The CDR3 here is CSARVGGRYTF. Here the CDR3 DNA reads TGCAGTGCTAGGGTGGGGGGAAGATACACCTTC.

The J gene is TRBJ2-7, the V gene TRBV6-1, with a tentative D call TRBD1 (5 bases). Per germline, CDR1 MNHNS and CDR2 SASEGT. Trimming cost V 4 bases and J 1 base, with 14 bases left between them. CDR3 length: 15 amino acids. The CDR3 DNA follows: TGTGCCAGCAGTGTTTCAGGGTCTCAATCCTACGAGCAGTACTTC. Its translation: CASSVSGSQSYEQYF.

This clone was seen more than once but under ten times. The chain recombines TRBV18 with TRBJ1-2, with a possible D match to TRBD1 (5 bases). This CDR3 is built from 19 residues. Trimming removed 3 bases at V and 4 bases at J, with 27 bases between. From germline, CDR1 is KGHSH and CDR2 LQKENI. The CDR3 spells CASSPNSHKGPITFYGYTF. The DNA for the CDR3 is TGTGCCAGCTCACCGAATTCGCATAAGGGGCCGATTACCTTCTATGGCTACACCTTC.

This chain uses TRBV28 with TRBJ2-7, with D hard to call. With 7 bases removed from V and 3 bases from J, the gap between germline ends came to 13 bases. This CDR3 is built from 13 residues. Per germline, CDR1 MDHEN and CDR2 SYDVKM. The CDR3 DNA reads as TGTGCCAGCAACTTCGGAGAGTTCTACGAGCAGTACTTC. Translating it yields CASNFGEFYEQYF. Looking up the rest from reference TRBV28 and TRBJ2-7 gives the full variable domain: DVKVTQSSRYLVKRTGEKVFLECVQDMDHENMFWYRQDPGLGLRLIYFSYDVKMKEKGDIPEGYSVSREKKERFSLILESASTNQTSMYLCASNFGEFYEQYFGPGTRLTVT.

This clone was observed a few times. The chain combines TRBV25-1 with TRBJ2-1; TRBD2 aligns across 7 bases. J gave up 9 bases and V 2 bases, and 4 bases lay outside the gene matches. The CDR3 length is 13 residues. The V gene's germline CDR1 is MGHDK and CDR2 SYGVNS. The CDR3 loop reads CASSEGTTREQFF. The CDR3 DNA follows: TGTGCCAGCAGTGAAGGGACTACGCGTGAGCAGTTCTTC.

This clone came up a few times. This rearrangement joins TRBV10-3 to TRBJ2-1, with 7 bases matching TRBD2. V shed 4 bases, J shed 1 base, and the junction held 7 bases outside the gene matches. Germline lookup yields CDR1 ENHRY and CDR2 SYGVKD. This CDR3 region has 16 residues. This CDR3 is CAISGEAGKSYNEQFF. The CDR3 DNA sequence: TGTGCCATCAGTGGAGAAGCGGGAAAGTCCTACAATGAGCAGTTCTTC.

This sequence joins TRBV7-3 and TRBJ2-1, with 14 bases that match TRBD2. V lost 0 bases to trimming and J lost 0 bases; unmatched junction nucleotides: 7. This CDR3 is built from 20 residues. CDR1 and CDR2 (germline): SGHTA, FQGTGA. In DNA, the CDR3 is TGTGCCAGCAGCTTAACCGGACTAGCGGGAGGCCCGAGCTCCTACAATGAGCAGTTCTTC. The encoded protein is CASSLTGLAGGPSSYNEQFF.

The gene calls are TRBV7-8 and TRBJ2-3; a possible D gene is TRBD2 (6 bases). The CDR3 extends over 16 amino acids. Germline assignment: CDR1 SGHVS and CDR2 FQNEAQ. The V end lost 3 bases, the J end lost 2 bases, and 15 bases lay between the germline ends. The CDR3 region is CASSFYSGPSTDTQYF. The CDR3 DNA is TGTGCCAGCAGCTTTTATAGCGGACCCTCCACAGATACGCAGTATTTT.

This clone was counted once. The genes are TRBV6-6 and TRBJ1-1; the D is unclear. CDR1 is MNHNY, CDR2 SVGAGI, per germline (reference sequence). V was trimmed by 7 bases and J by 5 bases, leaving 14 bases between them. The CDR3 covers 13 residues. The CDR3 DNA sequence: TGTGCCAGCACCTTTACCGCGGGGACTGAAGCTTTCTTT. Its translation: CASTFTAGTEAFF.

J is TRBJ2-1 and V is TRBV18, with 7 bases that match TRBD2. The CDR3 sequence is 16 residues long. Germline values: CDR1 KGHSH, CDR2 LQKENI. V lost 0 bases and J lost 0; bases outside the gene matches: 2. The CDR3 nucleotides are TGTGCCAGCTCACCACCTGAGCGGGGCTCCTACAATGAGCAGTTCTTC. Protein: CASSPPERGSYNEQFF.

CDR3 protein: CASSPIQGQRRGYTF. The DNA of the CDR3 is TGTGCCAGCAGCCCAATACAGGGGCAAAGGAGAGGCTACACCTTC. The J gene is TRBJ1-2, the V gene TRBV7-9; 7 nucleotides line up with TRBD1. Per the germline V gene, CDR1 is SEHNR and CDR2 is FQNEAQ (reference sequence). The CDR3 spans 15 residues. Trimming removed 5 bases from V and 8 bases from J; junction bases left unmatched: 14.

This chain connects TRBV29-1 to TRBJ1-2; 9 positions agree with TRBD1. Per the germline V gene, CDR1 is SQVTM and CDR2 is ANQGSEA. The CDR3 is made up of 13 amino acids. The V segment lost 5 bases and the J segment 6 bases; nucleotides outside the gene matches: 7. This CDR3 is CSVQGGTGNGYTF. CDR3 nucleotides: TGCAGCGTTCAAGGGGGGACAGGGAATGGCTACACCTTC.

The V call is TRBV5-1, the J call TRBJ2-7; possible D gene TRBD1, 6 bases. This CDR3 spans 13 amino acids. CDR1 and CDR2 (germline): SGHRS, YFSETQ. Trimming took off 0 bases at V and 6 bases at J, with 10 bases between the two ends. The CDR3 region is CASSLAQGLEQYF. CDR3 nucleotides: TGCGCCAGCAGCTTGGCCCAGGGGCTCGAGCAGTACTTC.

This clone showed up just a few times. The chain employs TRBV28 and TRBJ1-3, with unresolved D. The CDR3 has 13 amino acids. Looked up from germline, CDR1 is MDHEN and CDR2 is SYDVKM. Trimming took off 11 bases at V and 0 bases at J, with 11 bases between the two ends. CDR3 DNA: TGTGCCCACACACCTAGCTCTGGAAACACCATATATTTT. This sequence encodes CAHTPSSGNTIYF.

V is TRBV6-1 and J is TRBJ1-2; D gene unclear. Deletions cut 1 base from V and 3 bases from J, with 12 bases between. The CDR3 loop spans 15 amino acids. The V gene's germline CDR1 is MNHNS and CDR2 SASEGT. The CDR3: CASSEGKDYHYGYTF. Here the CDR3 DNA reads TGTGCCAGCAGTGAAGGGAAGGACTATCACTATGGCTACACCTTC.

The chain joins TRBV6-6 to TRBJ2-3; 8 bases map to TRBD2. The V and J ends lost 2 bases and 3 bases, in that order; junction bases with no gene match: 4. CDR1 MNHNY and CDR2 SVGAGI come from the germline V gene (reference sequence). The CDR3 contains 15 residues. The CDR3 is CASSYVGRATDTQYF. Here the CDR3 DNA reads TGTGCCAGCAGTTACGTCGGGAGGGCGACAGATACGCAGTATTTT.